This section outlines one TCR beta chain sequence together with its context. Its specificity is unknown. This sample is drawn from a study of CD8+CD57+ T cells in acquired aplastic anemia. Profiles of TCR beta VDJ and CDR3 were generated from a genomic DNA template. In TCRdb, the reads were re-called with MiXCR into one record per CDR3 protein. The repertoire holds fewer than 300,000 distinct CDR3 sequences, roughly 82% seen once, with around 40% in the top ten. V lost 4 bases and J 14 bases, leaving 25 bases between the germline ends. The CDR3 is 15 residues long. Germline V gene data show CDR1 as SGHVS and CDR2 as FQNEAQ. General study results and limits: Patients showed no significant difference from controls in CD8+ Simpson's diversity.

The patients chosen for sequencing had shown expansion of CD8+CD57+ cells (detected by flow cytometry). All patients were therapy-naive when blood was sampled. The receptor was isolated from a human donor with aplastic anemia. The chain combines TRBV7-8 with TRBJ2-3, with D perhaps TRBD1 or TRBD2 (5 bases each). Source material: sorted CD4+, CD8+, or CD8+CD57+ T cells (not recorded which) from PBMCs. DNA for the CDR3: TGTGCCAGCAGCTCGGGACCAGAAGGCACAGACCCGTCGTATTTT. Translating gives CASSSGPEGTDPSYF.